Listed here are 27 T cell receptor beta chains from one sample, sequenced in a study of CD8 T cells in ankylosing spondylitis. Antigens for these TCRs are unknown. TCRdb re-called the 5' RACE reads with MiXCR, one entry per CDR3 protein. The repertoire holds 750,000 to 850,000 distinct CDR3 sequences, with about an eighth as singletons. Overall study findings and caveats: About 8 highly homologous variants made up a TCR beta motif, and this motif appeared characteristic of ankylosing spondylitis blood.

The sample comprised blood, either unsorted or a sorted T cell fraction (not recorded which). The receptors come from a male donor with ankylosing spondylitis.

This clonotype was observed a handful of times. V usage is TRBV3-1 and J usage is TRBJ2-7, with TRBD1 matching over 10 bases. Trimming cost V 2 bases and J 3 bases; bases outside gene matches: 7. Germline values: CDR1 LGHDT, CDR2 YNNKEL (reference sequence). CDR3 length: 16 amino acids. CDR3 in amino acids: CASSQFSGTGVYEQYF. DNA for the CDR3: TGTGCCAGCAGCCAATTTTCCGGGACAGGGGTCTACGAGCAGTACTTC.

This clonotype has more than one count but fewer than ten. This sequence joins TRBV3-1 and TRBJ2-2; 8 bases fit TRBD1. Trimming cost V 1 base and J 3 bases; bases outside gene matches: 7. CDR3 length: 17 amino acids. Per the germline V gene, CDR1 is LGHDT and CDR2 is YNNKEL (reference sequence). The CDR3 bases are TGTGCCAGCAGCCAAGCCATCGGACAGGGATACACCGGGGAGCTGTTTTTT. Translating it yields CASSQAIGQGYTGELFF.

The table lists this clonotype with a few counts. V and J are TRBV6-1 and TRBJ2-7; D uncertain. The CDR3 sequence is 14 residues long. CDR1 and CDR2 (germline): MNHNS, SASEGT. V was cut by 4 bases and J by 3 bases, with 13 bases left in between. CDR3 DNA sequence: TGTGCCAGCAGTGCTGATCTAACCATCTACGAGCAGTACTTC. As protein: CASSADLTIYEQYF.

This clonotype occurred many times. V gene TRBV5-5 combines with J gene TRBJ2-1; perhaps D is TRBD1 or TRBD2 (7 bases each). The CDR3 is 14 amino acids. The germline CDR1 and CDR2 sequences are SGHKS and YYEKEE (reference sequence). V was clipped by 3 bases and J by 6 bases, with 13 bases between them. The CDR3 region is CASSSRRGGNEQFF. In DNA form, the CDR3 reads TGTGCCAGCAGCTCCCGCAGGGGGGGCAATGAGCAGTTCTTC. Full variable domain (missing parts from reference TRBV5-5 and TRBJ2-1): DAGVTQSPTHLIKTRGQQVTLRCSPISGHKSVSWYQQVLGQGPQFIFQYYEKEERGRGNFPDRFSARQFPNYSSELNVNALLLGDSALYLCASSSRRGGNEQFFGPGTRLTVL.

This clonotype was seen a few times. V and J are TRBV7-2 and TRBJ1-1, with TRBD1 identical over 7 bases. CDR1 is SGHTA, CDR2 FQGNSA, per germline. The CDR3 length is 13 residues. The ends lost 2 bases at V and 7 bases at J; junction bases unmatched: 4. In DNA, the CDR3 is TGTGCCAGCAGCTTAAGAGGGGGCGTTGAAGCTTTCTTT. Protein sequence: CASSLRGGVEAFF.

This clonotype was seen only a few times. The rearrangement joins TRBV29-1 to TRBJ1-2, with 8 nucleotides matching TRBD1. V lost 4 bases and J lost 2; bases outside the gene matches: 6. The CDR3 extends over 14 amino acids. Germline V gene lookup returns CDR1 SQVTM and CDR2 ANQGSEA. CDR3 in amino acids: CSVVSRGPNYGYTF. CDR3 DNA sequence: TGCAGCGTTGTTTCCAGGGGGCCCAACTATGGCTACACCTTC.

A few counts support this clonotype. V is TRBV20-1 and J is TRBJ2-5, with 8 bases that match TRBD1. Per germline, CDR1 DFQATT and CDR2 SNEGSKA (reference sequence). V shed 5 bases, J shed 5 bases, and the junction held 4 bases outside the gene matches. CDR3 length: 12 residues. In DNA, the CDR3 is TGCAGTGCTGTAAACAGGGGGGAGACCCAGTACTTC. Translation: CSAVNRGETQYF.

The chain has TRBV7-8 and TRBJ1-5, with D possibly TRBD1 on 5 matching bases. Trimming stripped 5 bases from V and 1 base from J, with 18 bases between. Germline V CDR1 and CDR2: SGHVS, FQNEAQ. The CDR3 covers 17 residues. The CDR3 spells CASSRWRGRTSNQPQHF. CDR3 DNA: TGTGCCAGCAGCCGCTGGAGGGGACGAACAAGCAATCAGCCCCAGCATTTT.

This clonotype was seen at least ten times. As DNA, the CDR3 is TGCGCCAGCAGCTTGGAAGGGTACAATCAGCCCCAGCATTTT. The encoded protein is CASSLEGYNQPQHF. The chain recombines TRBV5-1 with TRBJ1-5; D unresolved. This CDR3 has 14 residues. The germline V and J ends were trimmed by 0 bases and 3 bases, with 7 bases remaining between them. The germline V gene has CDR1 SGHRS and CDR2 YFSETQ. Based on the CDR3 plus reference TRBV5-1 and TRBJ1-5, the full variable domain is KAGVTQTPRYLIKTRGQQVTLSCSPISGHRSVSWYQQTPGQGLQFLFEYFSETQRNKGNFPGRFSGRQFSNSRSEMNVSTLELGDSALYLCASSLEGYNQPQHFGDGTRLSIL.

This clonotype was counted at least ten times. V and J are TRBV20-1 and TRBJ1-3; D uncertain. This CDR3 region has 13 residues. The V end was cut by 2 bases, the J end by 4 bases, with 9 bases between. CDR1 is DFQATT, CDR2 SNEGSKA, per germline (reference sequence). Written as DNA, the CDR3 is TGCAGTGCTAGAACGGGTAGAGGAAACACCATATATTTT. This gives the protein CSARTGRGNTIYF.

The gene calls are TRBV29-1 and TRBJ1-1; D unresolved. Germline assignment: CDR1 SQVTM and CDR2 ANQGSEA. This CDR3 has 13 amino acids. The V end lost 7 bases, the J end lost 4 bases, and 16 bases lay between the germline ends. The CDR3 bases are TGCAGCGCCCGACCGCTATCGAGCACTGAAGCTTTCTTT. This encodes CSARPLSSTEAFF.

This chain connects TRBV20-1 to TRBJ2-7; 7 nucleotides line up with TRBD2. The CDR3 consists of 13 residues. Germline V gene sequence: CDR1 DFQATT, CDR2 SNEGSKA (reference sequence). Germline trimming cut 3 bases from V and 7 bases from J; bases unmatched to any gene: 9. CDR3 region: CSASRREKGEQYF. The CDR3 DNA follows: TGCAGTGCTAGTAGGCGGGAGAAGGGGGAGCAGTACTTC.

The sample holds a few counts of this clonotype. V gene TRBV10-1 combines with J gene TRBJ1-4; 7 positions agree with TRBD1. The CDR3 runs to 13 residues. Germline CDR1 reads WNHNN; CDR2 reads SYGVQD (reference sequence). The V segment lost 0 bases and the J segment 11 bases; nucleotides outside the gene matches: 3. CDR3 in DNA: TGCGCCAGCAGTGAGTCGATCAGGGGGAAACTGTTTTTT. It specifies CASSESIRGKLFF.

This clonotype was recorded many times. V is TRBV20-1 and J is TRBJ2-7, with 9 bases matching TRBD2. Trimming removed 3 bases from V and 4 bases from J; junction bases left unmatched: 10. There are 15 residues in the CDR3. CDR1 DFQATT and CDR2 SNEGSKA come from the germline V gene (reference sequence). The CDR3 is CSARGFSGRGYEQYF. DNA for the CDR3: TGCAGTGCTAGGGGTTTTAGCGGGAGAGGGTACGAGCAGTACTTC.

This clonotype appeared a few times. This chain connects TRBV5-1 to TRBJ2-7; 14 positions agree with TRBD2. Germline assignment: CDR1 SGHRS and CDR2 YFSETQ. This CDR3 comprises 14 residues. Germline trimming cut 3 bases from V and 7 bases from J; bases unmatched to any gene: 3. CDR3 in amino acids: CASSWTSGRNEQYF. The CDR3, as DNA: TGCGCCAGCAGCTGGACTAGCGGGAGGAATGAGCAGTACTTC.

This chain uses TRBV20-1 with TRBJ1-5, with TRBD1 matching over 7 bases. Trimming cost V 6 bases and J 6 bases; bases outside gene matches: 5. CDR1 is DFQATT, CDR2 SNEGSKA, per germline (reference sequence). The CDR3 has 12 residues. CDR3 loop: CSAFRQGQPQHF. The CDR3 DNA reads as TGCAGTGCCTTTAGACAGGGTCAGCCCCAGCATTTT.

The V gene is TRBV3-1, the J gene TRBJ1-1; 7 bases match TRBD1. V lost 4 bases and J lost 5; bases outside the gene matches: 10. This CDR3 is 15 amino acids long. Germline CDR1 is LGHDT and CDR2 is YNNKEL (reference sequence). The CDR3 DNA sequence: TGTGCCAGCAGCCCCGCTCAGGGGGTGAGGACTGAAGCTTTCTTT. Protein sequence: CASSPAQGVRTEAFF.

Details on this clonotype: This clone may be a read error of a much larger clone one base away. The chain combines TRBV5-1 with TRBJ2-7; D call uncertain. The CDR3 sequence is 14 residues long. Germline values: CDR1 SGHRS, CDR2 YFSETQ. The CDR3 DNA follows: TGCGTCAGCAGCTTGACATACAGTCGGCGCGAGCAGTACTTC. It yields the protein CVSSLTYSRREQYF.

The chain joins TRBV5-1 to TRBJ1-2, with 8 bases fitting TRBD1. V lost 2 bases, J lost 5 bases, and 5 bases stayed unmatched. The CDR3 totals 14 residues. Germline-derived CDR1 and CDR2 are SGHRS and YFSETQ. The CDR3 region is CASSFQGAEYGYTF. The CDR3 DNA is TGCGCCAGCAGCTTCCAGGGGGCGGAATATGGCTACACCTTC.

The gene calls are TRBV20-1 and TRBJ2-7; weak D call: TRBD2 (5 bases). Germline CDR1 is DFQATT and CDR2 is SNEGSKA (reference sequence). The CDR3 loop spans 11 amino acids. V dropped 3 bases and J dropped 7 bases, with 10 bases sitting between them. CDR3 amino acids: CSASSLAEQYF. In DNA, the CDR3 is TGCAGTGCTAGTAGTCTAGCTGAGCAGTACTTC.

This clonotype came up a few times. The chain carries TRBV7-9 and TRBJ2-1, with 8 positions matching TRBD2. CDR3 length: 13 amino acids. Trimming at V came to 5 bases and at J to 10 bases, leaving 7 bases not matched to a gene. The germline V gene encodes CDR1 SEHNR and CDR2 FQNEAQ (reference sequence). The CDR3 is CASSPGGTREQFF. In DNA, the CDR3 is TGTGCCAGCAGCCCGGGGGGGACGAGGGAGCAGTTCTTC.

This clonotype was recorded at least ten times. V usage is TRBV7-9 and J usage is TRBJ1-2; the D is unclear. CDR1 is SEHNR, CDR2 FQNEAQ, per germline (reference sequence). V lost 2 bases and J 2 bases, leaving 12 bases between the germline ends. This CDR3 region has 15 residues. CDR3 protein: CASSLMGSGNYGYTF. For the CDR3, the DNA is TGTGCCAGCAGCTTAATGGGGTCCGGAAACTATGGCTACACCTTC.

This chain links TRBV5-1 with TRBJ2-1; 13 bases match TRBD2. Germline V gene lookup returns CDR1 SGHRS and CDR2 YFSETQ. CDR3 length: 16 residues. V trimming: 2 bases; J trimming: 4 bases; junction bases outside the gene matches: 3. The CDR3 nucleotides are TGCGCCAGCAGCTTAGGGACTAGCGGGATTTACAATGAGCAGTTCTTC. Encoded protein: CASSLGTSGIYNEQFF.

In this sample, this clonotype turned up many times. The chain uses TRBV7-9 and TRBJ1-4; possible D gene TRBD1, 6 bases. Germline V gene sequence: CDR1 SEHNR, CDR2 FQNEAQ (reference sequence). The CDR3 spans 15 residues. V was shortened by 0 bases and J by 4 bases, with 9 bases between the two germline ends. The CDR3 DNA is TGTGCCAGCAGCTTAGCGAGACAGGATAATGAAAAACTGTTTTTT. Its protein product is CASSLARQDNEKLFF.

The chain is built from TRBV18 and TRBJ1-6; 9 positions agree with TRBD1. Germline V gene sequence: CDR1 KGHSH, CDR2 LQKENI. This CDR3 has 15 amino acids. The V gene end was trimmed by 4 bases and the J gene end by 10 bases; junction bases not matched to a gene: 8. The CDR3 region is CASSRTGVEYSPLHF. For the CDR3, the DNA is TGTGCCAGCTCACGGACAGGGGTAGAGTACTCACCCCTCCACTTT.

This clonotype came up a few times. Compared with germline, one end of the junction differs, possibly owing to a read error. The J gene is TRBJ1-1, the V gene TRBV12-3 or TRBV12-4, with D possibly matching TRBD1 (5 bases). The CDR3 is made up of 14 amino acids. The CDR3 region is CASSIAGWNTEAFF. The DNA of the CDR3 is TGTGCCAGCAGTATAGCAGGGTGGAACACTGAAGCTTTCTTT.

V is TRBV10-1 and J is TRBJ2-7; D is ambiguous. V was shortened by 0 bases and J by 4 bases, with 10 bases between the two germline ends. The CDR3 covers 14 residues. CDR1 is WNHNN, CDR2 SYGVQD, per germline (reference sequence). The CDR3 DNA sequence: TGCGCCAGCAGTGAGTCGGGGATTACTTACGAGCAGTACTTC. Translation gives CASSESGITYEQYF.